The 26 T cell receptor beta chains listed next were all sequenced from one sample in a study of identical twins. TCRdb recomputed calls from the 5' RACE reads with MiXCR, one row per CDR3 protein. The sample has some 790,000 distinct CDR3 sequences, 15% to 20% seen once. This sample was shared with a second study, whose subject was T cells expressing NK-cell markers.

The sample comprised PBMCs. Receptors were obtained from a woman under 30 in good health.

There are a few counts of this clonotype. The gene calls are TRBV6-1 and TRBJ2-1; 11 nucleotides match TRBD2. CDR3 size: 14 residues. After removal of 9 bases from V and 4 bases from J, the junction contained 5 bases not matched to a gene. CDR1 and CDR2 from the germline V gene are MNHNS and SASEGT. The CDR3 here is CASILAGEYNEQFF. CDR3 sequence (DNA): TGTGCCAGTATACTAGCGGGAGAATACAATGAGCAGTTCTTC.

This clonotype showed up just a few times. CDR3 region: CASALWARYEQYF. In DNA form, the CDR3 reads TGTGCCAGCGCCCTTTGGGCCCGCTACGAGCAGTACTTC. The rearrangement links TRBV5-6 to TRBJ2-7; D gene ambiguous. Germline CDR1 reads SGHDT; CDR2 reads YYEEEE. The V end lost 7 bases, the J end lost 3 bases, and 14 bases lay between the germline ends. This CDR3 region has 13 residues.

This clonotype has a handful of counts. This chain connects TRBV7-2 to TRBJ2-7; the D is unclear. Germline V CDR1 and CDR2: SGHTA, FQGNSA. This CDR3 contains 15 residues. V gave up 2 bases and J gave up 2 bases, with 13 bases separating them. The CDR3 nucleotides are TGTGCCAGCAGCTTACATAGGTCCGAGACCTACGAGCAGTACTTC. Translation: CASSLHRSETYEQYF.

This chain links TRBV6-5 with TRBJ2-5, with 7 bases identical to TRBD1. The CDR3 loop spans 17 amino acids. V was pared by 0 bases and J by 9 bases, with 16 bases of the junction left unmatched. Germline-derived CDR1 and CDR2 are MNHEY and SVGAGI. The CDR3 loop reads CASSYSLDLLPQGAQYF. The CDR3 DNA follows: TGTGCCAGCAGTTACTCACTAGACCTACTACCCCAGGGGGCCCAGTACTTC.

The chain's CDR3 is CASSVDGRNTDTQYF. CDR3 sequence (DNA): TGTGCCAGCAGCGTAGACGGCAGAAACACAGATACGCAGTATTTT. V and J are TRBV9 and TRBJ2-3; D gene unclear. The germline CDR1 and CDR2 sequences are SGDLS and YYNGEE. With 0 bases removed from V and 2 bases from J, the gap between germline ends came to 10 bases. The CDR3 is 15 amino acids.

CDR3 sequence reads: CASSLVDRAGETQYF. The CDR3 coding sequence is TGCGCCAGCAGCTTGGTTGACAGGGCAGGAGAGACCCAGTACTTC. The gene calls are TRBV5-1 and TRBJ2-5, with 7 bases fitting TRBD1. The CDR3 extends over 15 amino acids. The ends lost 0 bases at V and 4 bases at J; junction bases unmatched: 6. CDR1 SGHRS and CDR2 YFSETQ come from the germline V gene.

The chain recombines TRBV5-6 with TRBJ2-7; 7 nucleotides align to TRBD2. This CDR3 is built from 16 residues. The junction had 11 bases not matched to a gene; V was cut back by 2 bases and J by 3 bases. Looked up from germline, CDR1 is SGHDT and CDR2 is YYEEEE. As DNA, the CDR3 is TGTGCCAGCAGCTTTCGCGGACTAGGGGACCGCTACGAGCAGTACTTC. This translates into CASSFRGLGDRYEQYF.

This clonotype was detected once. This rearrangement joins TRBV7-9 to TRBJ2-1, with D maybe TRBD1 (5 bases). Trimming took 5 bases from V and 5 from J, leaving 19 bases between them. The CDR3 consists of 16 residues. Germline V gives CDR1 SEHNR, CDR2 FQNEAQ (reference sequence). CDR3 in amino acids: CASSPKTDPSHNEQFF. Here the CDR3 DNA reads TGTGCCAGCAGCCCAAAGACAGACCCCAGTCACAATGAGCAGTTCTTC.

The genes are TRBV7-3 and TRBJ2-1; 7 bases fit TRBD2. Germline CDR1 and CDR2: SGHTA and FQGTGA. The CDR3 is 14 residues long. Trimming cost V 2 bases and J 7 bases; bases outside gene matches: 5. DNA for the CDR3: TGTGCCAGCAGCTTATTTGGACTAGATAATGAGCAGTTCTTC. It codes for CASSLFGLDNEQFF.

The rearrangement links TRBV9 to TRBJ1-6; D ambiguous. Germline V gene lookup returns CDR1 SGDLS and CDR2 YYNGEE. This CDR3 spans 12 amino acids. The germline V and J ends were trimmed by 1 base and 10 bases, with 6 bases remaining between them. The CDR3 sequence is CASSVPGSPLHF. The DNA of the CDR3 is TGTGCCAGCAGCGTACCAGGATCACCCCTCCACTTT.

This clonotype was detected many times. This chain uses TRBV20-1 with TRBJ2-3, with D perhaps TRBD2 (6 bases). The V gene's germline CDR1 is DFQATT and CDR2 SNEGSKA (reference sequence). V was trimmed by 0 bases and J by 4 bases, leaving 20 bases between them. The CDR3 is made up of 17 amino acids. CDR3 sequence reads: CSARDTEGLPSPDTQYF. The CDR3 nucleotides read TGCAGTGCTAGAGATACCGAAGGACTACCGTCCCCAGATACGCAGTATTTT.

This clonotype was seen only a few times. The genes are TRBV5-5 and TRBJ2-3, with TRBD2 identical over 10 bases. This CDR3 has 17 amino acids. The V and J ends lost 2 bases and 4 bases, in that order; junction bases with no gene match: 10. Germline V gene sequence: CDR1 SGHKS, CDR2 YYEKEE (reference sequence). CDR3 nucleotides: TGTGCCAGCAGCTTAGAGCTAGCGGGAGTTGACGCAGATACGCAGTATTTT. It encodes CASSLELAGVDADTQYF.

V and J are TRBV20-1 and TRBJ2-3; perhaps D is TRBD1 or TRBD2 (6 bases each). Trimming removed 0 bases at V and 2 bases at J, with 12 bases between. CDR3 length: 15 amino acids. Germline V gives CDR1 DFQATT, CDR2 SNEGSKA (reference sequence). CDR3 amino acids: CSARDGGTTTDTQYF. The CDR3 DNA follows: TGCAGTGCTAGAGACGGGGGCACTACCACAGATACGCAGTATTTT.

J is TRBJ2-7 and V is TRBV27; 9 bases agree with TRBD2. Germline assignment: CDR1 MNHEY and CDR2 SMNVEV (reference sequence). CDR3 size: 15 residues. The V segment lost 2 bases and the J segment 1 base; nucleotides outside the gene matches: 3. As DNA, the CDR3 is TGTGCCAGCAGTTTAACCGCGGGGGGGTCCTACGAGCAGTACTTC. As protein: CASSLTAGGSYEQYF.

V is TRBV5-1 and J is TRBJ2-3; D unresolved. CDR1 and CDR2 from the germline V gene are SGHRS and YFSETQ. V dropped 2 bases and J dropped 5 bases, with 12 bases sitting between them. This CDR3 is 14 amino acids long. The CDR3 is CASSLLLPGDTQYF. In DNA, the CDR3 is TGCGCCAGCAGCTTACTCCTCCCTGGAGATACGCAGTATTTT.

This chain links TRBV6-2 or TRBV6-3 with TRBJ2-1; D uncertain. V was pared by 5 bases and J by 9 bases, with 8 bases between. The CDR3 runs 11 residues. Germline V CDR1 and CDR2: MNHEY, SVGEGT. The CDR3 DNA is TGTGCCAGCAGTGCCAACCTTGAGCAGTTCTTC. This translates into CASSANLEQFF.

This clonotype was found many times. The J gene is TRBJ1-2, the V gene TRBV20-1; 8 positions agree with TRBD1. Germline V gene sequence: CDR1 DFQATT, CDR2 SNEGSKA (reference sequence). Germline trimming cut 4 bases from V and 4 bases from J; bases unmatched to any gene: 2. This CDR3 spans 12 amino acids. CDR3 region: CSAIQGGYGYTF. The CDR3 region has the DNA TGCAGTGCTATACAGGGGGGCTATGGCTACACCTTC.

The sample holds a few counts of this clonotype. V and J are TRBV24-1 and TRBJ2-2; the match to TRBD1 covers 10 bases. The CDR3 extends over 15 amino acids. After removal of 4 bases from V and 7 bases from J, the junction contained 5 bases not matched to a gene. Germline CDR1 and CDR2: KGHDR and SFDVKD. The CDR3 coding sequence is TGTGCCACCAGTGACCCCGGGACAGGGGACGGGGAGCTGTTTTTT. Amino acid sequence: CATSDPGTGDGELFF.

This clonotype was observed a handful of times. The chain combines TRBV6-6 with TRBJ1-2, with 7 positions matching TRBD1. The germline V gene encodes CDR1 MNHNY and CDR2 SVGAGI (reference sequence). With V trimmed by 7 bases and J by 7 bases, 3 bases remained unmatched. The CDR3 covers 11 residues. CDR3 coding DNA: TGTGCCAGCACCAGGGGGAGTGGCTACACCTTC. Residues: CASTRGSGYTF.

V usage is TRBV15 and J usage is TRBJ1-2; D is ambiguous. The CDR3 is 12 amino acids. Trimming took off 3 bases at V and 4 bases at J, with 6 bases between the two ends. Germline loops: CDR1 LNHNV, CDR2 YYDKDF (reference sequence). CDR3 sequence (DNA): TGTGCCACCAGCAGTGCTCTCTATGGCTACACCTTC. It is translated as CATSSALYGYTF.

V is TRBV6-5 and J is TRBJ2-7; the match to TRBD1 covers 9 bases. J gave up 5 bases and V 0 bases, and 8 bases lay outside the gene matches. CDR3 length: 16 residues. From germline, CDR1 is MNHEY and CDR2 SVGAGI. Here the CDR3 DNA reads TGTGCCAGCAGTTACTCGGGGACAGGGATAAGGGACGAGCAGTACTTC. Protein sequence: CASSYSGTGIRDEQYF.

This chain joins TRBV21-1 and TRBJ2-1; the table's TRBD1 call for D was not verified on the DNA. TRBV21-1 is a listed pseudogene. CDR3 size: 15 residues. The CDR3 nucleotides read TGTGCCAGCAGCTTCCAAGACAGGGGAGGGAATGAGCAGTTCTTC. It translates to CASSFQDRGGNEQFF.

The chain carries TRBV10-3 and TRBJ2-7, with a possible D match to TRBD2 (6 bases). CDR3 length: 12 residues. Trimming took off 6 bases at V and 3 bases at J, with 9 bases between the two ends. Germline lookup yields CDR1 ENHRY and CDR2 SYGVKD. CDR3 coding DNA: TGTGCCATCAGGGAGGGAGTCTACGAGCAGTACTTC. It codes for CAIREGVYEQYF.

There are a few counts of this clonotype. The rearrangement uses TRBV4-1 and TRBJ2-4, with D tentatively TRBD1 (6 bases). There are 19 residues in the CDR3. Germline V gene lookup returns CDR1 MGHRA and CDR2 YSYEKL. V lost 0 bases to trimming and J lost 3 bases, with 21 bases between them. This CDR3 reads CASSQDRGGQSGNKNIQYF. CDR3 DNA sequence: TGCGCCAGCAGCCAAGATCGAGGGGGTCAATCAGGGAACAAAAACATTCAGTACTTC.

The chain links TRBV20-1 to TRBJ2-1; TRBD2 matches at 8 bases. CDR3 length: 15 amino acids. The trim removed 5 bases at V and 8 bases at J, leaving 14 bases unmatched. Looked up from germline, CDR1 is DFQATT and CDR2 is SNEGSKA (reference sequence). This chain's CDR3 is CSAPSREAPVDEQFF. The CDR3 DNA follows: TGCAGTGCTCCGTCGCGGGAGGCCCCGGTTGATGAGCAGTTCTTC.

V gene TRBV7-9 combines with J gene TRBJ1-2, with D perhaps matching TRBD1 (5 bases). CDR3 length: 14 amino acids. The germline CDR1 and CDR2 sequences are SEHNR and FQNEAQ (reference sequence). V was cut by 5 bases and J by 2 bases, with 12 bases left in between. CDR3 amino acids: CASSLGHGNYGYTF. CDR3 sequence (DNA): TGTGCCAGCAGCCTCGGACATGGAAACTATGGCTACACCTTC.